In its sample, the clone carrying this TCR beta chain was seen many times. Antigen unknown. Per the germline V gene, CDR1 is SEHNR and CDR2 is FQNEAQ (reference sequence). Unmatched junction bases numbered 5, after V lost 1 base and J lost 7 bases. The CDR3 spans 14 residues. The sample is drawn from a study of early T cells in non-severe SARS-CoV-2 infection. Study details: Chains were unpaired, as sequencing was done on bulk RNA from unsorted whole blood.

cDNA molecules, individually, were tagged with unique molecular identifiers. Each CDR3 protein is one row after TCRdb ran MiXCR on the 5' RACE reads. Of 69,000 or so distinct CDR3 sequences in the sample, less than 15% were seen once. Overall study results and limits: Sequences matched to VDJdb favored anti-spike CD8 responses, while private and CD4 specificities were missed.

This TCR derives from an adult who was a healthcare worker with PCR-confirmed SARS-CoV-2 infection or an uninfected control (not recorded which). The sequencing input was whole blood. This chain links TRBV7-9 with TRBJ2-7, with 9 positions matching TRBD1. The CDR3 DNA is TGTGCCAGCAGCTTAGAGGGACAGGGAGGTGAGCAGTACTTC. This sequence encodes CASSLEGQGGEQYF.